The source of this TCR beta chain is a study of response to subunit inactivated influenza vaccine. Study observations and caveats: Few new T cells, the authors suggested, are recruited by each seasonal influenza vaccination.

V dropped 4 bases and J dropped 1 base, with 10 bases sitting between them. This CDR3 region has 14 residues. Germline values: CDR1 ENHRY, CDR2 SYGVKD. Points on this clonotype: Antigen unknown.

TCRdb fed the RT-PCR reads into MiXCR, producing one record per CDR3 protein. The sample has around 710,000 distinct CDR3 sequences, approximately 14% seen once. The source material was PBMCs from blood, sampled 14 days before vaccination. This chain joins TRBV10-3 and TRBJ1-1; D gene unclear. This clonotype was sampled from a man aged 45-60 years who received an inactivated influenza vaccine. The CDR3 is CAISGFGANTEAFF. The CDR3 region has the DNA TGTGCCATCAGTGGGTTCGGAGCGAACACTGAAGCTTTCTTT.